The 5 T cell receptor beta chains reported below all come from one sample, sequenced in a study of response to subunit inactivated influenza vaccine (dated by TCRdb to about 2018). Library preparation used RT-PCR. TCRdb names Illumina HiSeq 2500 as the instrument used. TCRdb itself trimmed the public reads at Q25 with fastp, ran MiXCR and retained productive beta chains. Every distinct CDR3 protein forms one entry, paired with its most common genes and DNA. The sample table holds more than 200,000 distinct CDR3 sequences, of which 9.5% to 15% were seen once. Under 10% of the sample goes to the ten largest clones. The source material was non-naive T cells sorted from PBMCs, sampled less than 15 days before vaccination. Reading the label with the study, this specimen's cell subset or site is: memory T cell fraction. The receptors were gathered from a man aged 50 to 60 who received an inactivated influenza vaccine. Donor details come from another sample of the same person, matched by shared clones.

Concerning this clonotype: A read error is possible here, since a much larger clone lies one base away. This rearrangement joins TRBV29-1 to TRBJ2-5; 9 positions agree with TRBD1. Per germline, CDR1 SQVTM and CDR2 ANQGSEA. V dropped 7 bases and J dropped 5; count of bases not matched to a gene: 5. This CDR3 region has 12 residues. The CDR3 DNA is TGCAGCGCCGGACAGGGGCGGGAGACCCAGTACTTC. This codes for CSAGQGRETQYF. The full variable domain, rest sourced from reference TRBV29-1 and TRBJ2-5, is SAVISQKPSRDICQRGTSLTIQCQVDSQVTMMFWYRQQPGQSLTLIATANQGSEATYESGFVIDKFPISRPNLTFSTLTVSNMSPEDSSIYLCSAGQGRETQYFGPGTRLLVL.

This clonotype appeared many times. The chain employs TRBV4-2 and TRBJ2-2; 9 nucleotides align to TRBD2. Per the germline V gene, CDR1 is LGHNA and CDR2 is YNFKEQ. This CDR3 comprises 17 residues. Trimming took 5 bases from V and 2 from J; bases not matched to a gene: 9. The DNA of the CDR3 is TGTGCCAGCAGCTACATTAGCGGGAGAAGAAACACCGGGGAGCTGTTTTTT. Translating it yields CASSYISGRRNTGELFF.

The V gene is TRBV10-3, the J gene TRBJ2-3; D is undetermined. CDR1 and CDR2 (germline): ENHRY, SYGVKD. Trimming shortened V by 10 bases and J by 5 bases, and 16 bases separated the two germline ends. The CDR3 runs to 13 residues. The CDR3 is CATSGVPVDTQYF. The CDR3 DNA sequence: TGTGCCACCTCGGGCGTCCCGGTAGATACGCAGTATTTT.

As to this clonotype: The junction differs from germline at one of its ends, possibly a read error. V and J are TRBV5-1 and TRBJ1-1; 8 positions match TRBD1. This CDR3 has 17 residues. Germline loops: CDR1 SGHRS, CDR2 YFSETQ. CDR3 sequence reads: CASNLALGQVMNTEAFF. For the CDR3, the DNA is TGCGCCAGCAACTTGGCCCTGGGACAGGTGATGAACACTGAAGCTTTCTTT.

V gene TRBV5-1 combines with J gene TRBJ2-1; D remains unclear. With 0 bases removed from V and 5 bases from J, the gap between germline ends came to 9 bases. CDR3 length: 14 residues. The germline gives CDR1 SGHRS, CDR2 YFSETQ. The CDR3 DNA reads TGCGCCAGCAGCTTGGTGGCAGCCAACAATGAGCAGTTCTTC. Its protein is CASSLVAANNEQFF.